This entry lists 17 T cell receptor beta chains sequenced from one sample in a study of CD8 T cells in Susac syndrome. Reverse transcription used roughly 0.45 to 1 ug RNA and random hexamers. From the immunoSEQ multiplex PCR reads, TCRdb called clonotypes with MiXCR, one entry per CDR3 protein. The sample records 120,000 to 150,000 distinct CDR3 sequences, 85% to 95% being singletons. Sequencing was carried out using CD4+ T cells from PBMCs. Receptor source: a human donor with multiple sclerosis.

The chain combines TRBV20-1 with TRBJ2-7; D unclear. Trimming took off 5 bases at V and 0 bases at J, with 17 bases between the two ends. Germline CDR1 DFQATT, CDR2 SNEGSKA (reference sequence). This CDR3 is built from 15 residues. The CDR3 nucleotides read TGCAGTGCTCAGACCGGACCTCTTCCCTCCTACGAGCAGTACTTC. Translated, it gives CSAQTGPLPSYEQYF.

CDR3 sequence (DNA): TGCGCCAGCAGCAGGGACGTGGGCCAAGAGACCCAGTACTTC. Residues: CASSRDVGQETQYF. The gene calls are TRBV5-1 and TRBJ2-5; D may match TRBD1 or TRBD2 (5 bases each). V shed 4 bases and J shed 1 base, with 11 bases lying between them. CDR3 length: 14 amino acids. Per the germline V gene, CDR1 is SGHRS and CDR2 is YFSETQ.

This clonotype was recorded once. At one boundary the junction diverges from the germline segment, which might be a read error. The chain is built from TRBV12-3 or TRBV12-4 and TRBJ2-2, with D perhaps matching TRBD2 (5 bases). The CDR3 runs to 14 residues. CDR3 region: CASSLVGRAGELFF. Written as DNA, the CDR3 is TGTGCCAGCAGTTTAGTAGGGCGGGCCGGGGAGCTTTTTTTT.

This chain links TRBV20-1 with TRBJ1-5; 7 bases are a match to TRBD1. Trimming took 7 bases from V and 7 from J; bases not matched to a gene: 10. From germline, CDR1 is DFQATT and CDR2 SNEGSKA (reference sequence). This CDR3 is 13 amino acids long. The CDR3 DNA reads as TGCAGTGTTAGTGCGTTACAGGGGCAGCCCCAGCATTTT. The encoded protein is CSVSALQGQPQHF.

This chain uses TRBV5-1 with TRBJ1-5; 7 bases align to TRBD1. CDR1 and CDR2 (germline): SGHRS, YFSETQ. Trimming at V came to 0 bases and at J to 4 bases, leaving 7 bases not matched to a gene. The CDR3 covers 16 residues. CDR3 amino acids: CASSLDGQGVNQPQHF. In DNA, the CDR3 is TGCGCCAGCAGCTTGGACGGTCAGGGGGTTAATCAGCCCCAGCATTTT.

The chain recombines TRBV7-9 with TRBJ2-1, with TRBD2 matching over 9 bases. CDR1 is SEHNR, CDR2 FQNEAQ, per germline (reference sequence). The CDR3 runs to 17 residues. After removal of 0 bases from V and 5 bases from J, the junction contained 8 bases not matched to a gene. CDR3 nucleotide sequence: TGTGCCAGCAGCTTAGCCCGTAGACTAGCGGTCCACAATGAGCAGTTCTTC. Its protein is CASSLARRLAVHNEQFF.

The chain is built from TRBV3-1 and TRBJ2-7; D is unclear. V gave up 6 bases and J gave up 7 bases, with 10 bases separating them. This CDR3 has 11 residues. CDR1 and CDR2 (germline): LGHDT, YNNKEL (reference sequence). CDR3 sequence reads: CASSKLGEQYF. The CDR3 DNA is TGTGCCAGCAGTAAACTCGGGGAGCAGTACTTC.

This sequence joins TRBV20-1 and TRBJ2-5; 7 bases match TRBD2. Germline lookup yields CDR1 DFQATT and CDR2 SNEGSKA (reference sequence). This CDR3 is built from 12 residues. Unmatched junction bases numbered 6, after V lost 6 bases and J lost 5 bases. The CDR3, as DNA: TGCAGTGCCGGGCTAGCGGTGGAGACCCAGTACTTC. It encodes CSAGLAVETQYF.

This chain connects TRBV30 to TRBJ2-1, with 11 positions matching TRBD1. The V gene's germline CDR1 is GTSNPN and CDR2 SVGIG (reference sequence). The CDR3 length is 15 residues. The ends lost 2 bases at V and 9 bases at J; junction bases unmatched: 9. CDR3 protein: CAWSTAGTGGAEQFF. In nucleotides, the CDR3 is TGTGCCTGGAGTACCGCCGGGACAGGGGGGGCTGAGCAGTTCTTC.

V and J are TRBV20-1 and TRBJ2-3; 12 bases line up with TRBD2. Germline loops: CDR1 DFQATT, CDR2 SNEGSKA (reference sequence). CDR3 length: 14 amino acids. V dropped 5 bases and J dropped 4; count of bases not matched to a gene: 4. CDR3 amino acids: CSAQTSGSADTQYF. In DNA, the CDR3 is TGCAGTGCTCAGACTAGCGGGAGTGCAGATACGCAGTATTTT.

Only one count was recorded for this clonotype. The chain combines TRBV24-1 with TRBJ2-3; D is unresolved. Germline-derived CDR1 and CDR2 are KGHDR and SFDVKD. The CDR3 has 13 amino acids. With 3 bases removed from V and 0 bases from J, the gap between germline ends came to 3 bases. CDR3 coding DNA: TGTGCCACCAGTGATGGAAGCACAGATACGCAGTATTTT. The encoded protein is CATSDGSTDTQYF.

J is TRBJ2-3 and V is TRBV24-1, with D perhaps TRBD2 (5 bases). The germline gives CDR1 KGHDR, CDR2 SFDVKD. The CDR3 is 12 amino acids. V lost 5 bases and J 3 bases, leaving 5 bases between the germline ends. This CDR3 reads CATSGGTDTQYF. CDR3 nucleotide sequence: TGTGCCACCAGTGGCGGGACAGATACGCAGTATTTT.

CDR3 protein: CASTPLAGGSGEQFF. CDR3 DNA: TGTGCCAGCACTCCCCTAGCGGGAGGCTCAGGTGAGCAGTTCTTC. This chain joins TRBV6-4 and TRBJ2-1; 11 bases align to TRBD2. There are 15 residues in the CDR3. The V and J ends lost 7 bases and 9 bases, in that order; junction bases with no gene match: 11. From germline, CDR1 is MRHNA and CDR2 SNTAGT.

V gene TRBV6-5 combines with J gene TRBJ1-2; 9 bases line up with TRBD1. This CDR3 is built from 15 residues. Germline V lookup: CDR1 MNHEY, CDR2 SVGAGI. V lost 5 bases and J lost 4; bases outside the gene matches: 8. CDR3 amino acids: CASSQGTGNSYGYTF. CDR3 nucleotide sequence: TGTGCCAGCAGTCAAGGGACAGGGAACAGCTATGGCTACACCTTC.

This clonotype occurred once. The chain employs TRBV5-4 and TRBJ2-7, with D perhaps assigned TRBD1 or TRBD2 (5 bases each). This CDR3 is 15 amino acids long. The V end lost 4 bases, the J end lost 1 base, and 15 bases lay between the germline ends. The germline CDR1 and CDR2 sequences are SGHNT and YYREEE (reference sequence). The CDR3 DNA sequence: TGTGCCAGCAGCCCCGAGGGGTCGTGGTCCTACGAGCAGTACTTC. Translated, it gives CASSPEGSWSYEQYF. Drawing the rest from reference TRBV5-4 and TRBJ2-7, the complete variable domain is ETGVTQSPTHLIKTRGQQVTLRCSSQSGHNTVSWYQQALGQGPQFIFQYYREEENGRGNFPPRFSGLQFPNYSSELNVNALELDDSALYLCASSPEGSWSYEQYFGPGTRLTVT.

V and J are TRBV3-1 and TRBJ1-2, with D possibly being TRBD1 (5 bases). Trimming pared 5 bases from V and 4 bases from J, leaving 8 bases between. CDR1 LGHDT and CDR2 YNNKEL come from the germline V gene (reference sequence). The CDR3 is 12 residues long. CDR3 bases: TGTGCCAGCAGCTCAGGGACCTATGGCTACACCTTC. Protein: CASSSGTYGYTF.

The CDR3 bases are TGCAGCGTTGATGCCCCGGGGCTAGCGGGAGTTGGAGAGCAGTACTTC. As protein: CSVDAPGLAGVGEQYF. The chain carries TRBV29-1 and TRBJ2-7; 10 nucleotides match TRBD2. V lost 3 bases and J lost 7; bases outside the gene matches: 15. Looked up from germline, CDR1 is SQVTM and CDR2 is ANQGSEA. There are 16 residues in the CDR3.